The clone carrying this TCR beta chain was counted a single time. Samples were taken several times over chemoradiotherapy. The method was immunoSEQ multiplex PCR; TCRdb's version includes in-frame clones alone and lacks a portion of them. The table has some 35,000 clones, about nine tenths seen once. This sample was taken from a study of chemoradiotherapy in HPV16-positive cancers. Across the study: Candidate HPV-specific T-cell clones and common TCR motifs came from functional assays in a couple of HPV16-positive patients.

V gave up 1 base and J gave up 6 bases; unmatched junction bases: 14. This CDR3 contains 19 residues. CDR1 is LGHNT, CDR2 FRNRAP, per germline. This sequence originates from a human donor with HPV-associated anogenital cancer. The rearrangement links TRBV12-5 to TRBJ2-2; TRBD1 agrees at 10 bases. The sequencing used blood, collected from a patient who underwent chemoradiotherapy. CDR3 DNA: TGTGCTAGTGGTTTGGCGGGACAGGGGATGTCGAAGATGGCCGGGGAGCTGTTTTTT. Translating it yields CASGLAGQGMSKMAGELFF.